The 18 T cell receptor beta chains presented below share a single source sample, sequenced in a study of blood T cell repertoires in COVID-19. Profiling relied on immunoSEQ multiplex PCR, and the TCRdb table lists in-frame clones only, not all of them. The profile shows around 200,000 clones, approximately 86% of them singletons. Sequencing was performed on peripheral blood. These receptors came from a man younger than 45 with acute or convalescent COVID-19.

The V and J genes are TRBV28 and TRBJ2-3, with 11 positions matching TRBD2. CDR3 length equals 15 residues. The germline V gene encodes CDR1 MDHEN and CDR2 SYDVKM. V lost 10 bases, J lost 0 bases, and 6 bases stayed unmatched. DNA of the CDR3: TGTGCCACCCGACTAGCGGGATTTAGCACAGATACGCAGTATTTT. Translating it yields CATRLAGFSTDTQYF.

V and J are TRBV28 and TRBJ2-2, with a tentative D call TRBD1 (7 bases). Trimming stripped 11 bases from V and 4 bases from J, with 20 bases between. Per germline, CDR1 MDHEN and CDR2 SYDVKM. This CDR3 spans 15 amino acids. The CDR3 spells CACRKGAGRTGELFF. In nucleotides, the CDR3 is TGTGCCTGCCGAAAGGGGGCGGGGCGCACCGGGGAGCTGTTTTTT.

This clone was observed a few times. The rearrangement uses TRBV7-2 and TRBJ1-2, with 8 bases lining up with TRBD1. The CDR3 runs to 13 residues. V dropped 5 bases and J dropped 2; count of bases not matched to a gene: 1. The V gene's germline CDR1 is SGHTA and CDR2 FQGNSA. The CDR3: CASSRTGNYGYTF. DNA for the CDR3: TGTGCCAGCAGCCGGACAGGGAACTATGGCTACACCTTC.

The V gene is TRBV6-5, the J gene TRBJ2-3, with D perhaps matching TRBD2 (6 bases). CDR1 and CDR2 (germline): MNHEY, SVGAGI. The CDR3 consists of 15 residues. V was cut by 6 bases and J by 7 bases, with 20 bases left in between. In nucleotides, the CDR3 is TGTGCCAGCAGCCACGGTGGGGGGTTCGAAAATACGCAGTATTTT. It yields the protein CASSHGGGFENTQYF.

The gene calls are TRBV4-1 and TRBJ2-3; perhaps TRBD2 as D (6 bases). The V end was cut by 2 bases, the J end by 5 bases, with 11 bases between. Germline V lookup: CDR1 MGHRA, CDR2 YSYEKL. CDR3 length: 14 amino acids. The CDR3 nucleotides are TGCGCCAGCAGCCAACCGGGAGCTAGAGATACGCAGTATTTT. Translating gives CASSQPGARDTQYF.

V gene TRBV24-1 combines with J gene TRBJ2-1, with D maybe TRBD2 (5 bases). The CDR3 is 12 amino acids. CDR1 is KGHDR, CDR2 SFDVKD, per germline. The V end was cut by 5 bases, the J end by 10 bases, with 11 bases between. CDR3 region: CATSALAREQFF. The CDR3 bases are TGTGCCACCAGTGCGCTAGCCAGGGAGCAGTTCTTC.

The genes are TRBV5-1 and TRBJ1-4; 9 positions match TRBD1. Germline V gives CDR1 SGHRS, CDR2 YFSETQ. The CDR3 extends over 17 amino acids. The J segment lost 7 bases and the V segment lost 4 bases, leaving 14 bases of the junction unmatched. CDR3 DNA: TGCGCCAGCAGCCCCGCATATCGACAGGGGGTAGGTGAAAAACTGTTTTTT. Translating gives CASSPAYRQGVGEKLFF.

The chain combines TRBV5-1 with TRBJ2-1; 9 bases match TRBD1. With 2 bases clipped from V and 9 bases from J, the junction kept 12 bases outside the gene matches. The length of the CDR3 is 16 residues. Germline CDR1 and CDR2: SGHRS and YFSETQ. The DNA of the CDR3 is TGCGCCAGCAGCTTCTTGAATCCGGGACAGGGCACTGAGCAGTTCTTC. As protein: CASSFLNPGQGTEQFF. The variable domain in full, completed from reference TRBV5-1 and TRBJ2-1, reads KAGVTQTPRYLIKTRGQQVTLSCSPISGHRSVSWYQQTPGQGLQFLFEYFSETQRNKGNFPGRFSGRQFSNSRSEMNVSTLELGDSALYLCASSFLNPGQGTEQFFGPGTRLTVL.

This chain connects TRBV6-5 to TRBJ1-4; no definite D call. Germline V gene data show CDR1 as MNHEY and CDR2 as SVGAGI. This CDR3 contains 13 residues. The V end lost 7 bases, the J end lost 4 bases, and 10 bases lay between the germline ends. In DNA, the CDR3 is TGTGCCAGCACCCTTGTTATTAATGAAAAACTGTTTTTT. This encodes CASTLVINEKLFF.

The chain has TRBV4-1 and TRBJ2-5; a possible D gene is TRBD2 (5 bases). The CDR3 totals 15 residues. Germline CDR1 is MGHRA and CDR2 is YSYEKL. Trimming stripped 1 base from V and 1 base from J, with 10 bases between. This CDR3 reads CASSQVQRSQETQYF. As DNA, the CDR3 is TGCGCCAGCAGCCAAGTCCAGCGGAGCCAAGAGACCCAGTACTTC.

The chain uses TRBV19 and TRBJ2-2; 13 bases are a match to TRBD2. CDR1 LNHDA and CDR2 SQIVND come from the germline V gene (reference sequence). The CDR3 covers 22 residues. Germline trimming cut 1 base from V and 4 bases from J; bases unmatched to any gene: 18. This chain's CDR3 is CASSIGHRRTSGGRSATGELFF. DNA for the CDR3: TGTGCCAGTAGTATAGGCCATCGAAGGACTAGCGGGGGTAGGTCGGCCACCGGGGAGCTGTTTTTT.

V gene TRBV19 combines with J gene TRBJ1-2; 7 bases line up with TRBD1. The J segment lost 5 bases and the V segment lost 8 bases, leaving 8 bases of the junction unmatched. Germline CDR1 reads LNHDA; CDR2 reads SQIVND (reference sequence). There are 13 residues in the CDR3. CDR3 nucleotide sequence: TGTGCCAGTCGAGGCACAGGGGCTTATGGCTACACCTTC. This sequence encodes CASRGTGAYGYTF.

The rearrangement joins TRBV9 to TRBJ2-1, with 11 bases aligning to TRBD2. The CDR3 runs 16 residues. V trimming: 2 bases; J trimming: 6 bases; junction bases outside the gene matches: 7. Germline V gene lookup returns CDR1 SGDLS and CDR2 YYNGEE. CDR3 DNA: TGTGCCAGCAGCGTTCAGACTAGCGGGAAGGGCAATGAGCAGTTCTTC. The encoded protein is CASSVQTSGKGNEQFF.

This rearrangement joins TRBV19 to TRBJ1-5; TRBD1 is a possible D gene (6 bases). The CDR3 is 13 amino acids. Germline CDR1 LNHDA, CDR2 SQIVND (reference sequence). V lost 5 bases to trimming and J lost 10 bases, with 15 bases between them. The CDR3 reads CASSLGQGSPQHF. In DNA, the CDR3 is TGTGCCAGTAGTCTTGGGCAGGGGTCCCCCCAGCATTTT.

The DNA for the CDR3 is TGTGCCAGCAGATATACTAGAACCGGGGAGCTGTTTTTT. It translates to CASRYTRTGELFF. V and J are TRBV7-8 and TRBJ2-2; a possible D gene is TRBD2 (5 bases). Trimming took off 6 bases at V and 5 bases at J, with 10 bases between the two ends. Germline V gives CDR1 SGHVS, CDR2 FQNEAQ. The length of the CDR3 is 13 residues.

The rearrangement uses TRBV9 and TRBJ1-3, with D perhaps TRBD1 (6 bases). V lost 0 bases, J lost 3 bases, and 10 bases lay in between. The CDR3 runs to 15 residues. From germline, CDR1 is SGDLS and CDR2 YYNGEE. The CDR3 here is CASSVAGVGGNTIYF. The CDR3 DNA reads TGTGCCAGCAGCGTAGCAGGGGTTGGTGGAAACACCATATATTTT.

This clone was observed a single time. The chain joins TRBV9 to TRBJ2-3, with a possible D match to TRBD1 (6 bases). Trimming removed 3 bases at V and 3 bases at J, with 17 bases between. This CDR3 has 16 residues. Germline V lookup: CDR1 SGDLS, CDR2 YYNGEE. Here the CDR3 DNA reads TGTGCCAGCAGCGCCACAACAGGGATTTGGACAGATACGCAGTATTTT. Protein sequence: CASSATTGIWTDTQYF.

For the CDR3, the DNA is TGTGCCAGCAGCCCCTTTCGGGACAGGGTATACGAGCAGTACTTC. This encodes CASSPFRDRVYEQYF. The rearrangement uses TRBV6-6 and TRBJ2-7; 9 bases match TRBD1. The length of the CDR3 is 15 residues. J gave up 4 bases and V 6 bases, and 10 bases lay outside the gene matches. The germline gives CDR1 MNHNY, CDR2 SVGAGI (reference sequence).